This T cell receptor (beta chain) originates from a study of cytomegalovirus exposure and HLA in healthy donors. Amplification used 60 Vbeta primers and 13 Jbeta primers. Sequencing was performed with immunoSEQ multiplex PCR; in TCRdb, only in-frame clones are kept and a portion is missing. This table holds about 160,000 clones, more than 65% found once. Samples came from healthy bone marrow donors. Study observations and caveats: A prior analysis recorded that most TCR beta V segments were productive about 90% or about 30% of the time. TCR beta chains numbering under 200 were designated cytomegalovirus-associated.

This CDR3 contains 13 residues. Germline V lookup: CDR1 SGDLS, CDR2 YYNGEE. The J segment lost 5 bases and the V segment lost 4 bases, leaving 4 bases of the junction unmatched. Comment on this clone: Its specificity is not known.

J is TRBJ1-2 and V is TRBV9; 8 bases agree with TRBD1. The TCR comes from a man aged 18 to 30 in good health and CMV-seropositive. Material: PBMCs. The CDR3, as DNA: TGTGCCAGCAGCTTCAGGACAGGGTATGGCTACACCTTC. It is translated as CASSFRTGYGYTF.